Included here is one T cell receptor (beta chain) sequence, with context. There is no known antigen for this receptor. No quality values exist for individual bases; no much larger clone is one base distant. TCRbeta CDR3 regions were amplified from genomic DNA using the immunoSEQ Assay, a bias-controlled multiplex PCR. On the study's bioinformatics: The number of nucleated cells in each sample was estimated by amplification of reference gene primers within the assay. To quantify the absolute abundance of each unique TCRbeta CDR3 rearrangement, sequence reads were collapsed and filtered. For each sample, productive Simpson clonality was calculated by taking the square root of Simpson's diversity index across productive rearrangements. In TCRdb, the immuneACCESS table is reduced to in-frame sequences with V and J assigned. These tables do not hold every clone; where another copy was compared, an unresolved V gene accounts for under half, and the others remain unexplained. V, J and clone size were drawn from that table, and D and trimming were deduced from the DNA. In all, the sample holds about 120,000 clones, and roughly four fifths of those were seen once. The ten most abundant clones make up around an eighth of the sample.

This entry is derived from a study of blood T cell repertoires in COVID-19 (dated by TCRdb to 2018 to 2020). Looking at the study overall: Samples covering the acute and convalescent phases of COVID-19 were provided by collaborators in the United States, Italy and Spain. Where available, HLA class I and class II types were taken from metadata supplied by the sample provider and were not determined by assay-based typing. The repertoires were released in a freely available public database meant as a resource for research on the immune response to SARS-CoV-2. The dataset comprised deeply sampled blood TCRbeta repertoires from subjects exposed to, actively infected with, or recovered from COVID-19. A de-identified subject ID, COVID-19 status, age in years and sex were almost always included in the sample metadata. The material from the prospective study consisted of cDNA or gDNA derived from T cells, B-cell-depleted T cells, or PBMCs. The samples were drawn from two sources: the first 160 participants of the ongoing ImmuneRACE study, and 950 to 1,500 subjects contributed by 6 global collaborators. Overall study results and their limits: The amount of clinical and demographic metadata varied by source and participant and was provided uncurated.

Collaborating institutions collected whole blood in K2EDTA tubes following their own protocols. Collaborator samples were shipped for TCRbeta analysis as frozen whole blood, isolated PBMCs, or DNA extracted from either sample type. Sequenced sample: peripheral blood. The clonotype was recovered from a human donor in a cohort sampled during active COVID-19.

The sequence in DNA is TGTGCCAGCAGCGAGCAACAGGGGTACAACACTGAAGCTTTCTTT. Translated, this is CASSEQQGYNTEAFF. The V gene is TRBV7-2 and the J gene is TRBJ1-1; 7 central bases correspond to TRBD1. Trimming removed 5 bases from V and 2 bases from J; the gene matches leave 8 bases unexplained. CDR1 and CDR2 are drawn from the germline V gene: SGHTA, FQGNSA. From the cysteine through the phenylalanine, the CDR3 covers 15 amino acids. Here the CDR3 DNA is all that survives: 45 bases in frame from base 1. The CDR3, completed at both ends by the reference TRBV7-2 and TRBJ1-1 genes, gives the full variable domain GAGVSQSPSNKVTEKGKDVELRCDPISGHTALYWYRQSLGQGLEFLIYFQGNSAPDKSGLPSDRFSAERTGGSVSTLTIQRTQQEDSAVYLCASSEQQGYNTEAFFGQGTRLTVV.